A single sample gave rise to the 18 T cell receptor beta chains below, sequenced in a study of cytomegalovirus exposure and HLA in healthy donors. The PCR contained 60 Vbeta and 13 Jbeta primers. Generated by immunoSEQ multiplex PCR, the TCRdb table keeps only in-frame clones and is missing some. Among 140,000 or so clones listed, 75% to 90% were seen once. The sample was PBMCs. The source is a female donor in good health and CMV-seronegative.

This clone has just one count. The chain recombines TRBV6-5 with TRBJ1-2, with TRBD1 matching 7 bases. CDR1 and CDR2 from the germline V gene are MNHEY and SVGAGI. V dropped 3 bases and J dropped 4; count of bases not matched to a gene: 8. This CDR3 is built from 15 residues. The CDR3, as DNA: TGTGCCAGCAGTTATTCCGACAGGGTCGGCTATGGCTACACCTTC. As protein: CASSYSDRVGYGYTF.

This clone came up once. The chain employs TRBV10-1 and TRBJ1-1; D is possibly TRBD1 (5 bases). From germline, CDR1 is WNHNN and CDR2 SYGVQD (reference sequence). CDR3 length equals 16 residues. Trimming took off 0 bases at V and 2 bases at J, with 13 bases between the two ends. For the CDR3, the DNA is TGCGCCAGCAGTGAGTCGGGGGGTCGGAGAAACACTGAAGCTTTCTTT. Translated, it gives CASSESGGRRNTEAFF.

J is TRBJ2-6 and V is TRBV28; 7 bases match TRBD1. V was clipped by 6 bases and J by 0 bases; unmatched bases: 5. CDR1 and CDR2 (germline): MDHEN, SYDVKM. The CDR3 runs to 16 residues. The CDR3 coding sequence is TGTGCCAGCAGACGGGGACAGCCCTCTGGGGCCAACGTCCTGACTTTC. Translating gives CASRRGQPSGANVLTF.

This clone appeared a single time. The J gene is TRBJ2-1, the V gene TRBV28, with TRBD2 identical over 10 bases. This CDR3 comprises 17 residues. The germline gives CDR1 MDHEN, CDR2 SYDVKM. Trimming took 5 bases from V and 1 from J; bases not matched to a gene: 8. CDR3 loop: CASSPISGGFSYNEQFF. Written as DNA, the CDR3 is TGTGCCAGCAGTCCAATTAGCGGGGGGTTTTCCTACAATGAGCAGTTCTTC.

In its sample, this clone was seen a few times. The V gene is TRBV5-1, the J gene TRBJ2-5, with D maybe TRBD2 (5 bases). CDR1 SGHRS and CDR2 YFSETQ come from the germline V gene. Trimming removed 7 bases at V and 5 bases at J, with 15 bases between. This CDR3 contains 13 residues. CDR3 in DNA: TGCGCCAGCCTCGGGGATTCTGAGGAGACCCAGTACTTC. Its translation: CASLGDSEETQYF.

This chain connects TRBV5-4 to TRBJ1-3, with 7 bases matching TRBD1. The V gene's germline CDR1 is SGHNT and CDR2 YYREEE (reference sequence). The trim removed 3 bases at V and 4 bases at J, leaving 4 bases unmatched. CDR3 length: 14 residues. The CDR3 nucleotides are TGTGCCAGCAGCTCACAGGGGTCCGGAAACACCATATATTTT. This encodes CASSSQGSGNTIYF.

V usage is TRBV29-1 and J usage is TRBJ2-1; perhaps TRBD1 as D (8 bases). This CDR3 spans 14 amino acids. Germline CDR1 SQVTM, CDR2 ANQGSEA. V lost 6 bases to trimming and J lost 5 bases, with 17 bases between them. CDR3 bases: TGCAGCGTCCACGACAGGGGAGGGGACAATGAGCAGTTCTTC. Encoded protein: CSVHDRGGDNEQFF.

V usage is TRBV29-1 and J usage is TRBJ2-5; D possibly corresponds to TRBD1 (6 bases). V was cut by 4 bases and J by 5 bases, with 11 bases left in between. Germline assignment: CDR1 SQVTM and CDR2 ANQGSEA. The CDR3 is 12 residues long. CDR3 protein: CSVGTAQETQYF. The CDR3 DNA is TGCAGCGTTGGGACAGCTCAGGAGACCCAGTACTTC.

This clone has just a few counts. J is TRBJ1-4 and V is TRBV18; maybe TRBD1 (5 bases). CDR3 length equals 15 residues. V was trimmed by 0 bases and J by 5 bases, leaving 10 bases between them. Germline CDR1 KGHSH, CDR2 LQKENI. CDR3 protein: CASSPPYRTNEKLFF. CDR3 sequence (DNA): TGTGCCAGCTCACCACCCTACCGGACAAATGAAAAACTGTTTTTT. Variable domain in full (rest from reference TRBV18 and TRBJ1-4): NAGVMQNPRHLVRRRGQEARLRCSPMKGHSHVYWYRQLPEEGLKFMVYLQKENIIDESGMPKERFSAEFPKEGPSILRIQQVVRGDSAAYFCASSPPYRTNEKLFFGSGTQLSVL.

The J gene is TRBJ2-5, the V gene TRBV27, with 8 bases matching TRBD2. CDR1 MNHEY and CDR2 SMNVEV come from the germline V gene (reference sequence). Trimming at V came to 3 bases and at J to 1 base, leaving 7 bases not matched to a gene. The CDR3 is 16 residues long. The DNA for the CDR3 is TGTGCCAGCAGTTTCGGGAGGGGCACCCTCCAAGAGACCCAGTACTTC. Protein product: CASSFGRGTLQETQYF.

In this sample, this clone turned up a few times. This chain uses TRBV11-3 with TRBJ2-2, with 7 bases aligning to TRBD2. V shed 3 bases and J 0 bases; nucleotides not matched to a gene: 4. The length of the CDR3 is 16 residues. From germline, CDR1 is SGHNT and CDR2 YENEEA. CDR3 amino acids: CASSLVGLANTGELFF. Written as DNA, the CDR3 is TGTGCCAGCAGCTTGGTCGGACTAGCGAACACCGGGGAGCTGTTTTTT.

This CDR3 reads CASSRTGAYNEQFF. Here the CDR3 DNA reads TGTGCCAGCAGTCGCACCGGGGCCTACAATGAGCAGTTCTTC. J is TRBJ2-1 and V is TRBV27, with a tentative D call TRBD2 (5 bases). Trimming shortened V by 5 bases and J by 2 bases, and 10 bases separated the two germline ends. Germline V gives CDR1 MNHEY, CDR2 SMNVEV (reference sequence). This CDR3 comprises 14 residues.

The CDR3 DNA follows: TGTGCCAGCAGGGTCGAGGGAGTGGTGGAGACCCAGTACTTC. Its translation is CASRVEGVVETQYF. V usage is TRBV2 and J usage is TRBJ2-5; TRBD2 might be the D (5 bases). Per the germline V gene, CDR1 is SNHLY and CDR2 is FYNNEI. The CDR3 is 14 residues long. Trimming stripped 6 bases from V and 5 bases from J, with 16 bases between.

This chain connects TRBV10-3 to TRBJ2-7; TRBD1 aligns across 10 bases. The CDR3 has 15 residues. Germline values: CDR1 ENHRY, CDR2 SYGVKD. Trimming at V came to 3 bases and at J to 1 base, leaving 3 bases not matched to a gene. The CDR3 sequence: CAISDLGQGSYEQYF. The CDR3 DNA reads TGTGCCATCAGTGACCTGGGACAGGGGTCCTACGAGCAGTACTTC.

The chain is built from TRBV6-6 and TRBJ1-2; D unresolved. This CDR3 comprises 15 residues. V lost 8 bases and J 2 bases, leaving 18 bases between the germline ends. The germline V gene encodes CDR1 MNHNY and CDR2 SVGAGI (reference sequence). CDR3 sequence: CASQAGSSSNYGYTF. As DNA, the CDR3 is TGTGCCAGCCAAGCGGGGAGTTCTTCGAACTATGGCTACACCTTC.

This rearrangement joins TRBV29-1 to TRBJ2-2; tentative D call: TRBD2 (5 bases). In germline, CDR1 is SQVTM, CDR2 ANQGSEA. The CDR3 is made up of 14 amino acids. V lost 4 bases and J 6 bases, leaving 15 bases between the germline ends. DNA of the CDR3: TGCAGCGTTGTGGCTAGCAAGAATCCCGGGGAGCTGTTTTTT. Translated, it gives CSVVASKNPGELFF.

The V and J genes are TRBV11-3 and TRBJ2-2; D is perhaps TRBD1 (7 bases). V was shortened by 5 bases and J by 0 bases, with 10 bases between the two germline ends. The CDR3 runs to 15 residues. Germline CDR1 is SGHNT and CDR2 is YENEEA. The CDR3 coding sequence is TGTGCCAGCAGCCTCAGGGGGGCGAACACCGGGGAGCTGTTTTTT. This translates into CASSLRGANTGELFF.

The chain combines TRBV13 with TRBJ1-2, with D uncertain. Germline V CDR1 and CDR2: PRHDT, FYEKMQ (reference sequence). V gave up 4 bases and J gave up 2 bases, with 11 bases separating them. The CDR3 totals 14 residues. CDR3 nucleotides: TGTGCCAGCAGCTCCCCGACGGGGAACTATGGCTACACCTTC. This sequence encodes CASSSPTGNYGYTF.